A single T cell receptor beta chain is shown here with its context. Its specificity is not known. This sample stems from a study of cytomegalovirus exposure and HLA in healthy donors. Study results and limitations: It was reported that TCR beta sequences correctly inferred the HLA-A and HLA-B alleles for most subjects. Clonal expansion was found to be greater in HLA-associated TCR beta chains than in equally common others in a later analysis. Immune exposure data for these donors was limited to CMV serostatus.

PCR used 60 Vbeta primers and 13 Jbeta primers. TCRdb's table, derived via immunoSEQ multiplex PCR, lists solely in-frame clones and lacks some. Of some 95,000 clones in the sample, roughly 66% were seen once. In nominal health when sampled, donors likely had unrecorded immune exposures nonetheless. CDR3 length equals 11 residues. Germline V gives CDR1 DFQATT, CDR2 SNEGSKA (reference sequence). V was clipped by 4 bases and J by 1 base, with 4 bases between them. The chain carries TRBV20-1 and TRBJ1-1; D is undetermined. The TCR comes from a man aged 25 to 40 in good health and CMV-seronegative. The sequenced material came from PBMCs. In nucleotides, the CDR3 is TGCAGTGCTATAAAGAACACTGAAGCTTTCTTT. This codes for CSAIKNTEAFF.